The present T cell receptor beta chain was sequenced within a study of OX40 agonist ivuxolimab in advanced cancers. About the research overall: Clinicians treated patients with ivuxolimab, an agonistic anti-OX40 (CD134) antibody.

J gave up 5 bases and V 8 bases, and 7 bases lay outside the gene matches. Per the germline V gene, CDR1 is MNHEY and CDR2 is SMNVEV (reference sequence). This CDR3 has 14 residues. Clones were sequenced by immunoSEQ multiplex PCR, and TCRdb holds only the in-frame ones, with some missing. The sample lists roughly 77,000 clones, around 80% occurring once. The TCR comes from an adult with an advanced solid tumor such as melanoma, head and neck, liver or kidney cancer. Source: CD4+ or CD8+ T cells sorted from blood, taken in a trial of the OX40 agonist ivuxolimab. The genes are TRBV27 and TRBJ2-5, with TRBD2 matching 11 bases. CDR3 DNA sequence: TGTGCCAGCGTTTTAGCGGGGGGGCGTGAGACCCAGTACTTC. This translates into CASVLAGGRETQYF.